The 21 T cell receptor beta chains in this list originate from one sample, sequenced in a study of cytomegalovirus exposure and HLA in healthy donors. Produced via immunoSEQ multiplex PCR; TCRdb's table is partial and in-frame only. Here the sample spans about 120,000 clones, 88% being singletons. Sequencing used PBMCs. Receptors originate from a woman aged 18-29 years in good health and CMV-seropositive.

The genes are TRBV19 and TRBJ2-5; 8 positions agree with TRBD1. This CDR3 region has 16 residues. CDR1 LNHDA and CDR2 SQIVND come from the germline V gene (reference sequence). The V and J ends lost 5 bases and 5 bases, in that order; junction bases with no gene match: 13. Written as DNA, the CDR3 is TGTGCCAGTAGTGAGACTATGTGGACAGGGAGGGAGACCCAGTACTTC. It translates to CASSETMWTGRETQYF.

The V call is TRBV19, the J call TRBJ1-2; 9 nucleotides match TRBD1. CDR3 length equals 14 residues. The V and J ends lost 8 bases and 2 bases, in that order; junction bases with no gene match: 6. Germline CDR1 LNHDA, CDR2 SQIVND (reference sequence). CDR3: CASGPTGGNYGYTF. CDR3 DNA sequence: TGTGCCAGTGGGCCGACAGGGGGGAACTATGGCTACACCTTC.

The V gene is TRBV5-4, the J gene TRBJ1-1; possibly TRBD1 for D (5 bases). The germline V and J ends were trimmed by 4 bases and 6 bases, with 16 bases remaining between them. This CDR3 is 14 amino acids long. Germline V lookup: CDR1 SGHNT, CDR2 YYREEE (reference sequence). CDR3 region: CASSLHGGGPEAFF. The CDR3 DNA reads as TGTGCCAGCAGCCTACACGGGGGGGGACCTGAAGCTTTCTTT. Combining the CDR3 with reference TRBV5-4 and TRBJ1-1 gives the whole variable domain ETGVTQSPTHLIKTRGQQVTLRCSSQSGHNTVSWYQQALGQGPQFIFQYYREEENGRGNFPPRFSGLQFPNYSSELNVNALELDDSALYLCASSLHGGGPEAFFGQGTRLTVV.

V gene TRBV6-5 combines with J gene TRBJ1-2; D call uncertain. Trimming cost V 6 bases and J 4 bases, with 12 bases left between them. This CDR3 is 13 amino acids long. Germline assignment: CDR1 MNHEY and CDR2 SVGAGI. CDR3 coding DNA: TGTGCCAGCAGCGTATCCTACTCCTATGGCTACACCTTC. Its protein product is CASSVSYSYGYTF.

This chain connects TRBV6-5 to TRBJ1-1; TRBD1 agrees at 11 bases. V was pared by 6 bases and J by 7 bases, with 7 bases of the junction left unmatched. The CDR3 has 14 amino acids. Germline CDR1 reads MNHEY; CDR2 reads SVGAGI. CDR3 region: CASSWDRGSNEAFF. The CDR3 nucleotides read TGTGCCAGCAGCTGGGACAGGGGGTCGAATGAAGCTTTCTTT.

The chain is built from TRBV9 and TRBJ2-3; 9 bases are a match to TRBD2. The CDR3 length is 15 residues. Trimming at V came to 0 bases and at J to 3 bases, leaving 2 bases not matched to a gene. Germline V CDR1 and CDR2: SGDLS, YYNGEE. The CDR3 reads CASSVEGLATDTQYF. Written as DNA, the CDR3 is TGTGCCAGCAGCGTAGAGGGACTAGCAACAGATACGCAGTATTTT.

V usage is TRBV11-3 and J usage is TRBJ2-2; perhaps TRBD1 as D (5 bases). The germline V gene encodes CDR1 SGHNT and CDR2 YENEEA. Trimming removed 1 base at V and 0 bases at J, with 6 bases between. CDR3 length: 15 residues. CDR3 bases: TGTGCCAGCAGCTTAGCAGGGACGAACACCGGGGAGCTGTTTTTT. Translated, it gives CASSLAGTNTGELFF.

The chain uses TRBV5-1 and TRBJ2-7; no firm D call. The CDR3 has 15 residues. Trimming removed 0 bases from V and 0 bases from J, with 10 bases in between. Germline CDR1 SGHRS, CDR2 YFSETQ. Here the CDR3 reads CASSLVAGSSYEQYF. CDR3 DNA: TGCGCCAGCAGCTTGGTCGCAGGTAGCTCCTACGAGCAGTACTTC. The full variable domain, its missing parts supplied by reference TRBV5-1 and TRBJ2-7, is KAGVTQTPRYLIKTRGQQVTLSCSPISGHRSVSWYQQTPGQGLQFLFEYFSETQRNKGNFPGRFSGRQFSNSRSEMNVSTLELGDSALYLCASSLVAGSSYEQYFGPGTRLTVT.

The rearrangement links TRBV5-1 to TRBJ2-7, with 7 bases identical to TRBD1. Per the germline V gene, CDR1 is SGHRS and CDR2 is YFSETQ. CDR3 length: 14 amino acids. The V segment lost 3 bases and the J segment 0 bases; nucleotides outside the gene matches: 3. CDR3 residues: CASSWTGNSYEQYF. The CDR3 nucleotides are TGCGCCAGCAGCTGGACAGGAAACTCCTACGAGCAGTACTTC.

This clone was seen only a few times. The chain links TRBV2 to TRBJ2-7; a weak D match, TRBD1 (6 bases). Per the germline V gene, CDR1 is SNHLY and CDR2 is FYNNEI. There are 14 residues in the CDR3. V lost 6 bases and J 0 bases, leaving 12 bases between the germline ends. The CDR3 reads CASRVRDTSYEQYF. Written as DNA, the CDR3 is TGTGCCAGCAGGGTCCGGGACACCTCCTACGAGCAGTACTTC.

The chain employs TRBV5-6 and TRBJ1-1; tentative D call: TRBD1 (5 bases). This CDR3 has 18 amino acids. In germline, CDR1 is SGHDT, CDR2 YYEEEE. Trimming removed 2 bases from V and 0 bases from J, with 20 bases in between. The CDR3 DNA reads as TGTGCCAGCAGCTTTTTTTCGGGGGGAGGGAGCATGAACACTGAAGCTTTCTTT. It encodes CASSFFSGGGSMNTEAFF.

J is TRBJ1-1 and V is TRBV5-1; 9 bases match TRBD1. The trim removed 3 bases at V and 6 bases at J, leaving 6 bases unmatched. CDR1 is SGHRS, CDR2 YFSETQ, per germline. The CDR3 has 14 residues. This chain's CDR3 is CASSSGQGGPEAFF. CDR3 bases: TGCGCCAGCAGCTCGGGACAGGGAGGCCCTGAAGCTTTCTTT.

The CDR3 bases are TGTGCCAGCAGTGTTGGGGGGTGGAGCAATCAGCCCCAGCATTTT. As protein: CASSVGGWSNQPQHF. This chain joins TRBV2 and TRBJ1-5; tentatively, D is TRBD1 (5 bases). In germline, CDR1 is SNHLY, CDR2 FYNNEI. V shed 4 bases and J shed 1 base, with 11 bases lying between them. The CDR3 covers 15 residues.

This chain links TRBV13 with TRBJ2-1, with TRBD2 matching over 16 bases. The germline gives CDR1 PRHDT, CDR2 FYEKMQ (reference sequence). This CDR3 is 16 amino acids long. V was pared by 5 bases and J by 8 bases, with 6 bases of the junction left unmatched. CDR3 region: CASSPGTSGGAYEQFF. CDR3 sequence (DNA): TGTGCCAGCAGCCCGGGGACTAGCGGGGGGGCCTATGAGCAGTTCTTC. Based on the CDR3 plus reference TRBV13 and TRBJ2-1, the full variable domain is AAGVIQSPRHLIKEKRETATLKCYPIPRHDTVYWYQQGPGQDPQFLISFYEKMQSDKGSIPDRFSAQQFSDYHSELNMSSLELGDSALYFCASSPGTSGGAYEQFFGPGTRLTVL.

The genes are TRBV6-1 and TRBJ2-3; D might be TRBD2 (6 bases). Germline V gene data show CDR1 as MNHNS and CDR2 as SASEGT. This CDR3 region has 15 residues. Trimming took off 4 bases at V and 2 bases at J, with 13 bases between the two ends. The CDR3 coding sequence is TGTGCCAGCAGTGGGGGGACTCTCCACACAGATACGCAGTATTTT. Translation gives CASSGGTLHTDTQYF.

The chain recombines TRBV19 with TRBJ1-5; no firm D call. This CDR3 region has 14 residues. V lost 4 bases to trimming and J lost 0 bases, with 7 bases between them. Germline assignment: CDR1 LNHDA and CDR2 SQIVND (reference sequence). The CDR3 DNA reads TGTGCCAGTAGTAAATTGAGTAGCAATCAGCCCCAGCATTTT. This translates into CASSKLSSNQPQHF.

The chain links TRBV29-1 to TRBJ1-3; the D is unclear. Germline values: CDR1 SQVTM, CDR2 ANQGSEA. The CDR3 covers 13 residues. V gave up 3 bases and J gave up 0 bases, with 6 bases separating them. CDR3 sequence: CSVESNSGNTIYF. CDR3 bases: TGCAGCGTTGAGAGCAACTCTGGAAACACCATATATTTT.

V gene TRBV23-1 combines with J gene TRBJ1-1; unclear D gene. TRBV23-1 is treated as an ORF (open reading frame) with a function not yet certain. Trimming shortened V by 5 bases and J by 1 base, and 14 bases separated the two germline ends. The CDR3 loop spans 15 amino acids. The CDR3 DNA reads TGCGCCAGCAGTGAGCCTGCCCAACCGAACACTGAAGCTTTCTTT. It yields the protein CASSEPAQPNTEAFF.

This rearrangement joins TRBV4-2 to TRBJ1-2, with TRBD1 matching over 7 bases. Germline assignment: CDR1 LGHNA and CDR2 YNFKEQ. Trimming removed 6 bases from V and 4 bases from J; junction bases left unmatched: 8. This CDR3 is built from 14 residues. The CDR3 loop is CASSPDRAGYGYTF. The CDR3 DNA reads as TGTGCCAGCAGTCCCGACAGGGCAGGCTATGGCTACACCTTC.

J is TRBJ1-2 and V is TRBV11-2; TRBD1 might be the D (6 bases). Trimming cost V 4 bases and J 4 bases, with 10 bases left between them. CDR1 and CDR2 (germline): SGHAT, FQNNGV. This CDR3 is 13 amino acids long. CDR3 DNA sequence: TGTGCCAGCAGCTCGACAGGAACCTATGGCTACACCTTC. This sequence encodes CASSSTGTYGYTF.

This chain joins TRBV6-1 and TRBJ1-1; no clear D. CDR3 size: 10 residues. CDR1 and CDR2 from the germline V gene are MNHNS and SASEGT. V shed 4 bases and J shed 6 bases, with 3 bases lying between them. The DNA of the CDR3 is TGTGCCAGCAGTGCTCCTGAAGCTTTCTTT. Translation: CASSAPEAFF.